This is a list of T cell receptor beta chains from one sample in a study of a mutant IDH1 vaccine in newly diagnosed glioma. Method: immunoSEQ multiplex PCR; TCRdb's copy keeps in-frame clones and lacks some. The table records some 40,000 clones, over 70% of them present only once. No cognate antigen is known for these TCRs. Sequences were derived from PBMCs, sampled from a glioma patient whose treatment included an IDH1 peptide vaccine. Receptors originate from a man aged 40-55 years with glioma. The CDR3 runs from the conserved cysteine through the conserved F or W. A D gene is named only where the DNA matches it firmly. For some rows the clone size is stated as once, few or many, or as a class when expanded; others skip it.

V	D	size	J	DNA	CDR3
TRBV28	-	-	TRBJ2-3	TGTGCCAGCTGCGGCGGGAGCACAGATACGCAGTATTTT	CASCGGSTDTQYF
TRBV6-1	-	once	TRBJ2-6	TGTGCCAGCAGTACTCGACAGAGTGGGGCCAACGTCCTGACTTTC	CASSTRQSGANVLTF
TRBV2	-	-	TRBJ2-5	TGTGCCAGCAGACCATCGGACCCCTCCCAAGAGACCCAGTACTTC	CASRPSDPSQETQYF
TRBV2	-	-	TRBJ2-3	TGTGCCAGCAGGACCACTTTGCTCACAGATACGCAGTATTTT	CASRTTLLTDTQYF
TRBV5-5	-	-	TRBJ2-4	TGTGCCAGCAGCCCCGACGGGGGGACAAGCATTCAGTACTTC	CASSPDGGTSIQYF
TRBV11-3	-	-	TRBJ2-5	TGTGCCAGCGCCCCCTCCGGGGTCTCCCAAGAGACCCAGTACTTC	CASAPSGVSQETQYF
TRBV5-4	TRBD1	few	TRBJ2-2	TGTGCCAGCAGCCGCCCTGGTGATCCGGGACAGGGGGTTAGGACCGGGGAGCTGTTTTTT	CASSRPGDPGQGVRTGELFF
TRBV29-1	-	-	TRBJ2-1	TGCAGTGTAGGGGCCGGCTACAATGAGCAGTTCTTC	CSVGAGYNEQFF
TRBV15	TRBD1	once	TRBJ2-7	TGTGCCACCAGCAGTGACAGGGGCTTCGACCACGAGCAGTACTTC	CATSSDRGFDHEQYF
TRBV19	-	once	TRBJ1-4	TGTGCCAGTAGTATTAGGGGCAGTGCAACTAATGAAAAACTGTTTTTT	CASSIRGSATNEKLFF
TRBV4-1	-	-	TRBJ1-2	TGCGCCAGCAGCCAAGAAGACAGTAACTATGGCTACACCTTC	CASSQEDSNYGYTF
TRBV10-2	TRBD2	-	TRBJ2-1	TGCGCCAGCACCACTAGCGGAAACAATGAGCAGTTCTTC	CASTTSGNNEQFF
TRBV6-4	-	-	TRBJ2-1	TGTGCCAGCAGTGACTCCCAGCGAGCTTCCTACAATGAGCAGTTCTTC	CASSDSQRASYNEQFF
TRBV27	-	once	TRBJ1-2	TGTGCCAGCAGTCCCCCAGGGGCGAAAGGCTACACCTTC	CASSPPGAKGYTF
TRBV19	-	-	TRBJ1-2	TGTGCCAGTAGTATAGAACTAGGAACTAACTATGGCTACACCTTC	CASSIELGTNYGYTF
TRBV5-5	-	-	TRBJ2-7	TGTGCCAGCAGCTTGGGGGGCAGGAACTACGAGCAGTACTTC	CASSLGGRNYEQYF
TRBV5-8	TRBD2	-	TRBJ2-1	TGTGCCAGCAGCCCAGGACTAGCGGTTGACAATGAGCAGTTCTTC	CASSPGLAVDNEQFF
TRBV18	-	few	TRBJ1-2	TGTGCCAGCTCTTCAGGGCTTATTGGTGGCTACACCTTC	CASSSGLIGGYTF
TRBV10-1	TRBD1	-	TRBJ2-1	TGCGCCAGCAGTTCCGGGACAGACACAATTTACCAGTTCTTC	CASSSGTDTIYQFF
TRBV7-9	TRBD2	-	TRBJ2-1	TGTGCCAGCAGCGACACTGGACTAGCCCGCCGAAATGAGCAGTTCTTC	CASSDTGLARRNEQFF
TRBV6-1	-	once	TRBJ1-5	TGTGCCAGCAACAGGGAGAATCAGCCCCAGCATTTT	CASNRENQPQHF
TRBV9	TRBD2	-	TRBJ2-2	TGTGCCAGCAGCGGACTAGCGGGGGACACCGGGGAGCTGTTTTTT	CASSGLAGDTGELFF